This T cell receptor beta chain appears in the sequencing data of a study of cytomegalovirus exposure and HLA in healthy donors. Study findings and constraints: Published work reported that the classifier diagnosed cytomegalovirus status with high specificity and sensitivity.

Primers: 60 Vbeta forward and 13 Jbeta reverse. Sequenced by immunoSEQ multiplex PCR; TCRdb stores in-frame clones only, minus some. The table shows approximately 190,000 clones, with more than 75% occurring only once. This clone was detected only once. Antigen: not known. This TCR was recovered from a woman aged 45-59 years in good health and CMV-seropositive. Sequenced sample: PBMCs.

CDR3 sequence (DNA): TGTGCCTGGAGTGCGGGGACAGTCCACACTGAAGCTTTCTTT. Translated, it gives CAWSAGTVHTEAFF. The chain couples TRBV30 to TRBJ1-1; the match to TRBD1 covers 7 bases. Unmatched junction bases numbered 5, after V lost 1 base and J lost 3 bases. CDR1 GTSNPN and CDR2 SVGIG come from the germline V gene (reference sequence). This CDR3 is built from 14 residues.